The present TCR beta chain was sequenced within a study of CD4+ T cells in melanoma. General study findings and limits: In melanoma, neoantigen-specific CD4+ T cells reportedly differed in differentiation state. A reported correlation linked neoantigen-specific CD4+ T cells to CD8+, macrophage and B cell function.

Profiled with immunoSEQ multiplex PCR; TCRdb holds only in-frame clones, not every one. The table shows more than 110,000 clones, with around 90% occurring only once. On this clone: The antigen remains unidentified.

Looked up from germline, CDR1 is SGHTA and CDR2 is FQGNSA. Trimming pared 11 bases from V and 4 bases from J, leaving 14 bases between. CDR3 size: 12 residues. This sequence joins TRBV7-2 and TRBJ1-2, with D possibly TRBD1 on 5 matching bases. The TCR was taken from a human donor with melanoma. As DNA, the CDR3 is TGTGCCGGGGGAAAAATGGCCTATGGCTACACCTTC. It is translated as CAGGKMAYGYTF.